This T cell receptor beta chain was captured in a study of shared clonotypes between healthy human individuals. Healthy and HIV-negative, the adult donors had no recent acute infections or vaccinations. The CDR3 is made up of 15 amino acids. Germline loops: CDR1 MGHDK, CDR2 SYGVNS. Unsorted PBMC contributed approximately 300 ng DNA, tens of thousands of T cell genomes, to each replicate PCR. The protocol was immunoSEQ multiplex PCR, while the TCRdb copy is restricted to in-frame clones and leaves out a portion. This table has roughly 480,000 clones, 79% appearing once. In regard to this clone: At one end the junction does not follow the germline gene, possibly because of a read error.

The sample was PBMCs. The receptor was isolated from a woman between 40 and 50 years old in good health. Some clones in this sample may be carry-over from other donors' samples. The chain combines TRBV25-1 with TRBJ2-1; D is possibly TRBD1 (6 bases). The CDR3 DNA reads TGCGATGTAAAAGGGACAAGGAAGTCCTACAATGAGCAGTTCTTC. Translated, it gives CDVKGTRKSYNEQFF.